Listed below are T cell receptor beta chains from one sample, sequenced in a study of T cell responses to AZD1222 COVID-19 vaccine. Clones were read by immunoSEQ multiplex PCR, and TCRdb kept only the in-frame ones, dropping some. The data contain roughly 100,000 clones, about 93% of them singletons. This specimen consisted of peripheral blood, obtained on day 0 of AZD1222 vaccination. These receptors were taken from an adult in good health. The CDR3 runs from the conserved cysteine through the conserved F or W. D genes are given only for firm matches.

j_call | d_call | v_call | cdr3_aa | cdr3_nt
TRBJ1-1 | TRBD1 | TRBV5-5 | CASSSGQGGTEAFF | TGTGCCAGCAGCTCAGGACAGGGAGGCACTGAAGCTTTCTTT
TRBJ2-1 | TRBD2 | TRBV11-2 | CASTIALAGEGEQFF | TGTGCCAGCACCATCGCGCTAGCGGGAGAGGGTGAGCAGTTCTTC
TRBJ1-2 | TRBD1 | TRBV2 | CASRGQPSYGYTF | TGTGCCAGCAGGGGACAGCCCAGCTATGGCTACACCTTC
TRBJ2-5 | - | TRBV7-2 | CASSPEWRETQYF | TGTGCCAGCAGCCCGGAATGGAGGGAGACCCAGTACTTC
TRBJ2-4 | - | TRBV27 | CASSLVKNIQYF | TGTGCCAGCAGTTTAGTGAAAAACATTCAGTACTTC
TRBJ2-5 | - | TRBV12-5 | CASGPSTQETQYF | TGTGCTAGTGGCCCTAGTACCCAAGAGACCCAGTACTTC
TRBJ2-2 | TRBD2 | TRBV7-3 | CASSPTSAGGDTGELFF | TGTGCCAGCAGCCCTACTTCTGCGGGAGGGGACACCGGGGAGCTGTTTTTT
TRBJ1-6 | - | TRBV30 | CAWSRKRTYNSPLHF | TGTGCCTGGAGCCGGAAAAGGACCTATAATTCACCCCTCCACTTT
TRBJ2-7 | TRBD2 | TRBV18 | CASSPPIGTSGLKQYF | TGTGCCAGCTCACCACCTATAGGGACTAGCGGGTTAAAGCAGTACTTC
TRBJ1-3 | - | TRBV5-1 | CASSLVGGGGNTIYF | TGCGCCAGCAGCTTGGTCGGGGGAGGCGGAAACACCATATATTTT
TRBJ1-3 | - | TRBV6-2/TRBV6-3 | CASSYSGDTIYF | TGTGCCAGCAGTTACTCCGGCGACACCATATATTTT
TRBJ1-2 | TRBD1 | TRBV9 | CASSGSGRDRGQGYTF | TGTGCCAGCAGCGGGTCGGGACGGGACAGGGGGCAGGGCTACACCTTC
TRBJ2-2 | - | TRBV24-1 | CATSAGTRQLNTGELFF | TGTGCCACCAGTGCCGGAACCAGGCAACTAAACACCGGGGAGCTGTTTTTT
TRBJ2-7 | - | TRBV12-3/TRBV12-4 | CASGGTSYEQYF | TGTGCCAGCGGTGGTACCTCCTACGAGCAGTACTTC
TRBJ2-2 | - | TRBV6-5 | CASRQRVGGLGELFF | TGTGCCAGCAGACAACGGGTGGGCGGTTTAGGGGAGCTGTTTTTT
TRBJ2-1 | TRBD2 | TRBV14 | CASSPSGTTYNEQFF | TGTGCCAGCAGCCCCTCCGGGACTACCTACAATGAGCAGTTCTTC
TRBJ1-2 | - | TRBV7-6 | CASSYSGTTEFVYGYTF | TGTGCCAGCAGCTACTCCGGGACAACGGAGTTTGTTTATGGCTACACCTTC
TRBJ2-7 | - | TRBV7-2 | CASSLALVSSYEQYF | TGTGCCAGCAGCTTAGCCTTGGTTAGCTCCTACGAGCAGTACTTC
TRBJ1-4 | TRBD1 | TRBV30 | CAWSVPGGGREKLFF | TGTGCCTGGAGTGTACCAGGGGGAGGAAGGGAAAAACTGTTTTTT
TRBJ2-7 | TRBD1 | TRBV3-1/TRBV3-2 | CASSQTGTGTNEQYF | TGTGCCAGCAGCCAAACCGGGACAGGGACCAACGAGCAGTACTTC
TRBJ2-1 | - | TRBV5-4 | CASSSKLITHYNEQFF | TGTGCCAGCAGCTCTAAACTCATCACCCACTACAATGAGCAGTTCTTC
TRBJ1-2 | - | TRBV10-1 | CASRQGSNYGYTF | TGCGCCAGCAGACAGGGTTCTAACTATGGCTACACCTTC
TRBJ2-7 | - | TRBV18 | CASSQDSFRTYEQYF | TGTGCCAGCTCGCAGGACAGTTTCAGGACCTACGAGCAGTACTTC
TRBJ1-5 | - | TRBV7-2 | CASSLSRGRNQPQHF | TGTGCCAGCAGCTTAAGTCGGGGTAGGAATCAGCCCCAGCATTTT
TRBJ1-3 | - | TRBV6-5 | CASSRGTVDGNTIYF | TGTGCCAGCAGCCGTGGGACCGTTGATGGAAACACCATATATTTT
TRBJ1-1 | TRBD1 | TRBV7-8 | CASSRGQGGPEAFF | TGTGCCAGCAGCCGGGGACAGGGGGGCCCTGAAGCTTTCTTT